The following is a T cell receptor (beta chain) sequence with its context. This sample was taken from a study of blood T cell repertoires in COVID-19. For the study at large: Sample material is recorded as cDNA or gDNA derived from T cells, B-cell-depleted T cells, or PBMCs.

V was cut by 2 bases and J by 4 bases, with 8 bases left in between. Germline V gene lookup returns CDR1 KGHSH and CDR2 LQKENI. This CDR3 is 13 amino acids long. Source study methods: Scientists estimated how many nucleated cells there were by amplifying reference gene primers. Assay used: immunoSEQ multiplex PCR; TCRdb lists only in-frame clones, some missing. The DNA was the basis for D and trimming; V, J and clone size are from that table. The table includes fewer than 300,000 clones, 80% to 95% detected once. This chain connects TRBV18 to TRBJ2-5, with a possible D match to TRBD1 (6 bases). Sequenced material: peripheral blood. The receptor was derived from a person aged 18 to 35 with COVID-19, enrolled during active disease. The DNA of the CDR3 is TGTGCCAGCTCACCAGGGGGCGGAGAGACCCAGTACTTC. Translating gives CASSPGGGETQYF.